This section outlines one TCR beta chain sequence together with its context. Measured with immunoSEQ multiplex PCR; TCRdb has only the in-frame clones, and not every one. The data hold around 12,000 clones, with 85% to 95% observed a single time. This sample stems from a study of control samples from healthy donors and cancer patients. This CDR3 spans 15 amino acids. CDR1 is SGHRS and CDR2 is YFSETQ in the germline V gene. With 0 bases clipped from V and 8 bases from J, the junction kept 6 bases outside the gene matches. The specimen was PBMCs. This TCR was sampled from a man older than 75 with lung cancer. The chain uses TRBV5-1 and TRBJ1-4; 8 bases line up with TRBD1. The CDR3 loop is CASSLVQGAGEKLFF. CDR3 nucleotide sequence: TGCGCCAGCAGCTTGGTCCAGGGGGCAGGGGAAAAACTGTTTTTT.